One and the same sample provided the 17 T cell receptor beta chains below, sequenced in a study of cytomegalovirus exposure and HLA in healthy donors. Both 60 Vbeta primers and 13 Jbeta primers went into the PCR. Using immunoSEQ multiplex PCR, the repertoire was profiled, and TCRdb retains in-frame clones only, with some absent. In the table there are 13,000 to 15,000 clones, about 60% of which are singletons. Sequences were obtained from PBMCs. Receptors originate from a woman between 45 and 60 years old in good health and CMV-seropositive.

The V gene is TRBV29-1, the J gene TRBJ2-1, with 8 bases identical to TRBD1. The V and J ends lost 5 bases and 9 bases, in that order; junction bases with no gene match: 6. Germline loops: CDR1 SQVTM, CDR2 ANQGSEA. This CDR3 has 12 amino acids. This CDR3 reads CSVSAGGSEQFF. Written as DNA, the CDR3 is TGCAGCGTTTCCGCAGGGGGCAGTGAGCAGTTCTTC.

The rearrangement joins TRBV27 to TRBJ1-1; a weak D match, TRBD1 (6 bases). V lost 6 bases and J lost 4, with 12 bases in between. CDR1 is MNHEY, CDR2 SMNVEV, per germline (reference sequence). The CDR3 spans 13 residues. The CDR3, as DNA: TGTGCCAGCAGCCTGACAGGATCCACTGAAGCTTTCTTT. Encoded protein: CASSLTGSTEAFF.

The genes are TRBV29-1 and TRBJ2-7, with D tentatively TRBD2 (5 bases). Germline V gene sequence: CDR1 SQVTM, CDR2 ANQGSEA. V gave up 0 bases and J gave up 0 bases, with 18 bases separating them. The CDR3 covers 17 residues. CDR3 amino acids: CSVEDGDLGASSYEQYF. The DNA for the CDR3 is TGCAGCGTTGAAGATGGAGACCTGGGAGCTAGCTCCTACGAGCAGTACTTC.

This clone appeared once. Because the CDR3 is missing its conserved closing phenylalanine or tryptophan, this is likely a read error. This chain connects TRBV30 to TRBJ2-4; perhaps D is TRBD1 or TRBD2 (5 bases each). The CDR3 contains 17 residues. The germline gives CDR1 GTSNPN, CDR2 SVGIG (reference sequence). Trimming took off 5 bases at V and 0 bases at J, with 20 bases between the two ends. The DNA of the CDR3 is TGTGCCTGGTCCCTCGTTCGCGTGGGGACAGCCAAAAACATTCAGTACGTC. Translation gives CAWSLVRVGTAKNIQYV.

The chain uses TRBV2 and TRBJ2-7, with TRBD2 matching 16 bases. J was trimmed by 2 bases and V by 6 bases; bases with no gene match: 13. CDR3 length equals 19 residues. The germline V gene has CDR1 SNHLY and CDR2 FYNNEI. CDR3 bases: TGTGCCAGCAGCCAGACCCCGGGACTAGCGGGAGGGCCTACCTACGAGCAGTACTTC. Protein: CASSQTPGLAGGPTYEQYF.

The sample holds a few counts of this clone. This chain connects TRBV5-1 to TRBJ2-5; D perhaps matches TRBD2 (5 bases). The CDR3 has 14 amino acids. The germline V gene has CDR1 SGHRS and CDR2 YFSETQ. Trimming removed 2 bases from V and 5 bases from J, with 13 bases in between. The CDR3 spells CASSFGYGGETQYF. CDR3 coding DNA: TGCGCCAGCAGCTTCGGGTATGGCGGGGAGACCCAGTACTTC.

V is TRBV6-1 and J is TRBJ2-7; possibly TRBD2 for D (6 bases). Germline V gene lookup returns CDR1 MNHNS and CDR2 SASEGT. This CDR3 region has 15 residues. Trimming removed 4 bases at V and 3 bases at J, with 16 bases between. For the CDR3, the DNA is TGTGCCAGCAGTGGGTTTCGGGGGACGGACTACGAGCAGTACTTC. Translated, it gives CASSGFRGTDYEQYF.

This clone was detected only once. The chain carries TRBV30 and TRBJ2-7, with D hard to call. Germline CDR1 is GTSNPN and CDR2 is SVGIG (reference sequence). The CDR3 is 11 residues long. Deletions cut 2 bases from V and 3 bases from J, with 5 bases between. This CDR3 is CAWSTGYEQYF. Here the CDR3 DNA reads TGTGCCTGGAGTACTGGCTACGAGCAGTACTTC.

J is TRBJ2-4 and V is TRBV30; 8 bases align to TRBD1. The CDR3 is made up of 11 amino acids. Germline CDR1 and CDR2: GTSNPN and SVGIG (reference sequence). V was clipped by 7 bases and J by 7 bases; unmatched bases: 3. Written as DNA, the CDR3 is TGTGCCTTCGGACAGGGTAACATTCAGTACTTC. Its protein is CAFGQGNIQYF.

The chain combines TRBV5-1 with TRBJ1-2; TRBD1 agrees at 8 bases. The CDR3 has 13 amino acids. CDR1 and CDR2 (germline): SGHRS, YFSETQ. The V segment lost 9 bases and the J segment 0 bases; nucleotides outside the gene matches: 4. DNA of the CDR3: TGCGCCACTCGGACAGGGACTAACTATGGCTACACCTTC. This codes for CATRTGTNYGYTF.

V and J are TRBV4-3 and TRBJ2-7; TRBD2 might be the D (6 bases). The CDR3 is 15 amino acids. The germline V and J ends were trimmed by 1 base and 5 bases, with 15 bases remaining between them. Per germline, CDR1 LGHNA and CDR2 YSLEER. Written as DNA, the CDR3 is TGCGCCAGCAGCCAAGGTCTGGGACTGAAGAACGAGCAGTACTTC. Its protein is CASSQGLGLKNEQYF.

The rearrangement links TRBV30 to TRBJ1-2; possibly TRBD1 for D (6 bases). V was shortened by 8 bases and J by 3 bases, with 16 bases between the two germline ends. Germline CDR1 is GTSNPN and CDR2 is SVGIG (reference sequence). The CDR3 has 13 amino acids. CDR3 DNA sequence: TGTGCCACGCGGGGGGGCGCGGACTATGGCTACACCTTC. This gives the protein CATRGGADYGYTF.

The J gene is TRBJ2-1, the V gene TRBV9; no reliable D call. V was trimmed by 3 bases and J by 6 bases, leaving 7 bases between them. The germline gives CDR1 SGDLS, CDR2 YYNGEE. The CDR3 is 12 residues long. The CDR3 loop is CASSANGNEQFF. The CDR3 bases are TGTGCCAGCAGCGCGAACGGCAATGAGCAGTTCTTC.

The chain uses TRBV6-4 and TRBJ1-2; D is uncertain. The V and J ends lost 4 bases and 2 bases respectively, with 11 bases between them. Germline V gene data show CDR1 as MRHNA and CDR2 as SNTAGT. The CDR3 is 14 amino acids. Here the CDR3 DNA reads TGTGCCAGCAGTGCCACTTTTCGGAACTATGGCTACACCTTC. Encoded protein: CASSATFRNYGYTF.

V and J are TRBV6-5 and TRBJ1-1; a weak D match, TRBD1 (6 bases). CDR3 length: 14 amino acids. Germline CDR1 and CDR2: MNHEY and SVGAGI. Trimming removed 0 bases at V and 3 bases at J, with 8 bases between. CDR3 in amino acids: CASSYSGTHTEAFF. The CDR3 DNA follows: TGTGCCAGCAGTTACTCGGGGACACACACTGAAGCTTTCTTT.

V usage is TRBV4-1 and J usage is TRBJ2-6; 14 nucleotides line up with TRBD2. V lost 4 bases, J lost 0 bases, and 11 bases stayed unmatched. The CDR3 runs to 21 residues. Per germline, CDR1 MGHRA and CDR2 YSYEKL. The CDR3 nucleotides read TGCGCCAGCAGCCCCGGAGGACTAGCGGGAGGAACGATCTCTGGGGCCAACGTCCTGACTTTC. Residues: CASSPGGLAGGTISGANVLTF.

The chain uses TRBV29-1 and TRBJ2-7, with 9 nucleotides matching TRBD1. The CDR3 extends over 12 amino acids. The germline CDR1 and CDR2 sequences are SQVTM and ANQGSEA. J lost 5 bases, V lost 7 bases, and 6 bases had no gene match. CDR3 sequence reads: CSAGTGMDEQYF. The CDR3 DNA sequence: TGCAGCGCCGGGACAGGGATGGACGAGCAGTACTTC.